The present TCR beta chain was sequenced within a study of blood T cell repertoires in COVID-19. Overall study context: Collection of acute and convalescent COVID-19 samples took place in the United States, Italy and Spain. PBMCs, B-cell-depleted T cells, or T cells provided the cDNA or gDNA that made up the material.

In the authors' methods: Amplification from reference gene primers served as the basis for estimated nucleated cell counts. Profiled with immunoSEQ multiplex PCR; TCRdb holds only in-frame clones, not every one. Clone size and V and J calls were adopted from that table, with D and trimming inferred from the DNA. The sample contains about 140,000 clones, around 83% of which appear only once. The sample was peripheral blood. The source of this sequence is a human donor in a cohort sampled during active COVID-19.

For the CDR3, the DNA is TGTGCCAGCAGCCCGAGACTAGCGGGAGTTAAAGATACGCAGTATTTT. It specifies CASSPRLAGVKDTQYF. The V and J genes are TRBV7-2 and TRBJ2-3, with 12 bases identical to TRBD2. CDR1 and CDR2 from the germline V gene are SGHTA and FQGNSA. Trimming at V came to 5 bases and at J to 5 bases, leaving 8 bases not matched to a gene. The CDR3 sequence is 16 residues long. Complete variable domain (other parts from reference TRBV7-2 and TRBJ2-3): GAGVSQSPSNKVTEKGKDVELRCDPISGHTALYWYRQSLGQGLEFLIYFQGNSAPDKSGLPSDRFSAERTGGSVSTLTIQRTQQEDSAVYLCASSPRLAGVKDTQYFGPGTRLTVL.